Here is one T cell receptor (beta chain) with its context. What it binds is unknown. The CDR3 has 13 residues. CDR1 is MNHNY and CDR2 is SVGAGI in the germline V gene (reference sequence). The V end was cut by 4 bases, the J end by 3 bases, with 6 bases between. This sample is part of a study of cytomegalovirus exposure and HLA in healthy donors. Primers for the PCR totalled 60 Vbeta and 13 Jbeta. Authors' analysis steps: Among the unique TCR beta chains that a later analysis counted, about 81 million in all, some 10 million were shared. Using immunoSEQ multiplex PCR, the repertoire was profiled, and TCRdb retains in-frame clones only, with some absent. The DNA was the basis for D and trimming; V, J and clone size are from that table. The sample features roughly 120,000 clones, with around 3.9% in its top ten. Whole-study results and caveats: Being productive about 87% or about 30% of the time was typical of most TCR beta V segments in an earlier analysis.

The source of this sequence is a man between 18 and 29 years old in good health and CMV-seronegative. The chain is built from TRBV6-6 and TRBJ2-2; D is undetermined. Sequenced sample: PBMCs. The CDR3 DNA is TGTGCCAGCAGTTCTCGGGACACCGGGGAGCTGTTTTTT. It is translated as CASSSRDTGELFF.